Below, 18 T cell receptor beta chains from the same sample are listed, as sequenced in a study of CD8 T cells in ankylosing spondylitis. From the 5' RACE reads, TCRdb called clonotypes with MiXCR, one entry per CDR3 protein. This sample has 300,000 to 350,000 distinct CDR3 sequences, with roughly 14% found just once. Sequencing was performed on blood, either unsorted or a sorted T cell fraction (not recorded which). The receptors were gathered from a male donor with ankylosing spondylitis or in good health (not recorded which).

This clonotype appeared a single time. The chain carries TRBV21-1 and TRBJ2-7; whether TRBD2, the table's D call, matches the DNA was not checked. TRBV21-1 is a pseudogene. The CDR3 sequence is 17 residues long. The CDR3 is CASSKDPSSEISYEQYF. The CDR3 nucleotides read TGTGCCAGCAGCAAGGACCCCTCCTCCGAGATCTCCTACGAGCAGTACTTC.

This clonotype was seen more than once but under ten times. V usage is TRBV10-2 and J usage is TRBJ2-7, with 7 bases aligning to TRBD1. CDR1 is WSHSY and CDR2 is SAAADI in the germline V gene. V dropped 3 bases and J dropped 4; count of bases not matched to a gene: 6. The CDR3 is 14 residues long. CDR3 nucleotides: TGCGCCAGCAGTGAAGGGGGCAGGGGATACGAGCAGTACTTC. Translated: CASSEGGRGYEQYF.

This clonotype was found a few times. V usage is TRBV10-2 and J usage is TRBJ1-1; D is perhaps TRBD1 (5 bases). The germline gives CDR1 WSHSY, CDR2 SAAADI. The CDR3 is 15 residues long. The V end was cut by 3 bases, the J end by 0 bases, with 11 bases between. The CDR3 sequence is CASSDRVVVNTEAFF. The DNA of the CDR3 is TGCGCCAGCAGTGACAGGGTTGTAGTGAACACTGAAGCTTTCTTT.

This chain links TRBV5-1 with TRBJ2-7, with D uncertain. Trimming pared 0 bases from V and 3 bases from J, leaving 10 bases between. Germline values: CDR1 SGHRS, CDR2 YFSETQ. The CDR3 length is 14 residues. The DNA for the CDR3 is TGCGCCAGCAGCTTGGCCGTGGGGAACTACGAGCAGTACTTC. This encodes CASSLAVGNYEQYF.

This clonotype occurred many times. The V call is TRBV5-1, the J call TRBJ2-7; 9 bases align to TRBD1. From germline, CDR1 is SGHRS and CDR2 YFSETQ. V trimming: 4 bases; J trimming: 5 bases; junction bases outside the gene matches: 10. This CDR3 contains 15 residues. The CDR3 sequence is CASSPQGTGYDEQYF. Written as DNA, the CDR3 is TGCGCCAGCAGCCCGCAAGGGACAGGGTATGACGAGCAGTACTTC.

This clonotype was recorded many times. One end of the junction varies from germline; a read error may be responsible. The gene calls are TRBV5-1 and TRBJ2-2; possible D gene TRBD1, 5 bases. In germline, CDR1 is SGHRS, CDR2 YFSETQ. This CDR3 has 14 amino acids. The CDR3 region has the DNA TGTGCCAGCAGCTTGGGGCAGCTAACCGGGGAGCTGTTTTTT. Amino acids: CASSLGQLTGELFF.

This clonotype was observed many times. The chain joins TRBV12-3 or TRBV12-4 to TRBJ2-7, with 12 bases lining up with TRBD1. With 5 bases clipped from V and 4 bases from J, the junction kept 3 bases outside the gene matches. This CDR3 spans 14 amino acids. DNA for the CDR3: TGTGCCAGCAGTCCGGGACAGGGGGCATACGAGCAGTACTTC. Amino acid sequence: CASSPGQGAYEQYF.

Of note for this clonotype: One end of the junction does not line up with germline, which may come from a read error. The CDR3 protein is CASSQDPNRGRF. CDR3 bases: TGCGCCAGCAGCCAAGATCCAAACAGGGGCCGATTC. The chain employs TRBV4-1 and TRBJ2-7; 7 positions match TRBD1. The CDR3 is 12 residues long. Per the germline V gene, CDR1 is MGHRA and CDR2 is YSYEKL.

The chain is built from TRBV5-1 and TRBJ2-6; D is undetermined. V was cut by 4 bases and J by 5 bases, with 13 bases left in between. This CDR3 is built from 15 residues. CDR1 SGHRS and CDR2 YFSETQ come from the germline V gene. CDR3 sequence: CASSMGSFRANVLTF. The CDR3 DNA sequence: TGCGCCAGCAGCATGGGATCGTTTAGGGCCAACGTCCTGACTTTC.

The chain couples TRBV4-1 to TRBJ1-6, with a possible D match to TRBD1 (5 bases). Between the trimmed V and J ends, which lost 2 bases and 7 bases, there was a span of 9 bases. Germline CDR1 reads MGHRA; CDR2 reads YSYEKL. This CDR3 spans 14 amino acids. DNA for the CDR3: TGCGCCAGCAGCCAAAATAACAGGAATTCACCCCTCCACTTT. Translated, it gives CASSQNNRNSPLHF.

This clonotype was picked up many times. The chain has TRBV11-2 and TRBJ2-7; TRBD1 matches at 7 bases. The CDR3 spans 15 residues. Trimming at V came to 6 bases and at J to 0 bases, leaving 8 bases not matched to a gene. CDR1 is SGHAT and CDR2 is FQNNGV in the germline V gene. This CDR3 is CASSLDRAGSYEQYF. For the CDR3, the DNA is TGTGCCAGCAGTCTTGACAGGGCGGGCTCCTACGAGCAGTACTTC.

The chain combines TRBV18 with TRBJ2-1; 10 positions match TRBD1. After removal of 0 bases from V and 7 bases from J, the junction contained 9 bases not matched to a gene. CDR1 is KGHSH and CDR2 is LQKENI in the germline V gene. This CDR3 contains 17 residues. The CDR3 DNA follows: TGTGCCAGCTCACCACCCCAGGGGGACAGGGGCATTAATGAGCAGTTCTTC. Encoded protein: CASSPPQGDRGINEQFF.

V usage is TRBV7-8 and J usage is TRBJ1-4, with TRBD1 matching over 11 bases. Looked up from germline, CDR1 is SGHVS and CDR2 is FQNEAQ. Trimming removed 5 bases from V and 7 bases from J; junction bases left unmatched: 9. This CDR3 has 16 residues. This chain's CDR3 is CASSPRTGGKGEKLFF. Written as DNA, the CDR3 is TGTGCCAGCAGCCCACGGACAGGGGGCAAAGGTGAAAAACTGTTTTTT.

This clonotype was seen a handful of times. This rearrangement joins TRBV5-1 to TRBJ2-3; a possible D gene is TRBD2 (5 bases). The CDR3 contains 14 residues. Germline values: CDR1 SGHRS, CDR2 YFSETQ. With 6 bases removed from V and 2 bases from J, the gap between germline ends came to 13 bases. CDR3 in amino acids: CASTPDLVTDTQYF. As DNA, the CDR3 is TGCGCCAGCACCCCGGACTTAGTCACAGATACGCAGTATTTT. Together with reference TRBV5-1 and TRBJ2-3, the CDR3 gives the full variable domain: KAGVTQTPRYLIKTRGQQVTLSCSPISGHRSVSWYQQTPGQGLQFLFEYFSETQRNKGNFPGRFSGRQFSNSRSEMNVSTLELGDSALYLCASTPDLVTDTQYFGPGTRLTVL.

Only a few counts were recorded for this clonotype. The chain links TRBV5-4 to TRBJ1-1, with 7 bases fitting TRBD1. J was trimmed by 4 bases and V by 3 bases; bases with no gene match: 6. The germline gives CDR1 SGHNT, CDR2 YYREEE (reference sequence). The CDR3 runs 14 residues. In DNA, the CDR3 is TGTGCCAGCAGCTACATAACAGGGGTCACTGAAGCTTTCTTT. It codes for CASSYITGVTEAFF.

This chain joins TRBV7-9 and TRBJ2-1, with D possibly matching TRBD2 (6 bases). The CDR3 covers 12 residues. Germline CDR1 reads SEHNR; CDR2 reads FQNEAQ (reference sequence). V was clipped by 1 base and J by 15 bases, with 13 bases between them. CDR3 nucleotides: TGTGCCAGCAGCTTAGGTCCCCAGGAGGGGTTCTTC. Encoded protein: CASSLGPQEGFF. Full variable domain (remainder filled in from reference TRBV7-9 and TRBJ2-1): DTGVSQNPRHKITKRGQNVTFRCDPISEHNRLYWYRQTLGQGPEFLTYFQNEAQLEKSRLLSDRFSAERPKGSFSTLEIQRTEQGDSAMYLCASSLGPQEGFFGPGTRLTVL.

The rearrangement links TRBV15 to TRBJ2-3; D is undetermined. There are 13 residues in the CDR3. V was clipped by 9 bases and J by 6 bases, with 16 bases between them. Germline V gene sequence: CDR1 LNHNV, CDR2 YYDKDF (reference sequence). The CDR3 here is CATRYEVRDTQYF. CDR3 coding DNA: TGTGCCACTCGTTACGAGGTGCGGGATACGCAGTATTTT.

The V and J genes are TRBV20-1 and TRBJ2-7; D unresolved. Germline CDR1 reads DFQATT; CDR2 reads SNEGSKA (reference sequence). V lost 4 bases and J lost 4, with 11 bases in between. There are 12 residues in the CDR3. CDR3 coding DNA: TGCAGTGCTATCTTGACCCCTTACGAGCAGTACTTC. It is translated as CSAILTPYEQYF.